The clone carrying this TCR beta chain was detected once. Its antigen is unidentified. The data originate from a study of T cell responses to AZD1222 COVID-19 vaccine. Overall study findings and caveats: Most donors were white British, females outnumbered males, and clonal diversity was possibly underestimated.

The V gene's germline CDR1 is MNHEY and CDR2 SVGEGT. Trimming stripped 2 bases from V and 0 bases from J, with 10 bases between. CDR3 length equals 15 residues. Generated by immunoSEQ multiplex PCR, the TCRdb table keeps only in-frame clones and is missing some. This sample has around 80,000 clones, with over 75% found just once. V gene TRBV6-2 or TRBV6-3 combines with J gene TRBJ1-1; tentative D call: TRBD1 (5 bases). This specimen was peripheral blood, taken on day 0 of AZD1222 vaccination. The sequence derives from an adult in good health. CDR3 DNA sequence: TGTGCCAGCAGTTACGAGACAGTCCTGAACACTGAAGCTTTCTTT. Translated: CASSYETVLNTEAFF.